The next 22 T cell receptor beta chains were all read from a single sample in a study of blood T cells in healthy people across ages. The second PCR ran about 6 to 12 cycles with a sample-barcoded 5' primer and J-beta primers. TCRdb independently ran MiXCR on the 5' RACE reads; one entry per CDR3 protein. Among 500,000 to 650,000 distinct CDR3 sequences listed, about 25% were seen once. The same data also contributed to another study, on T cells of mothers and their children.

What was sequenced was blood. The receptors were sampled from a boy aged 2 to 9 in good health.

The chain has TRBV19 and TRBJ2-7, with D tentatively TRBD1 (7 bases). The germline V gene has CDR1 LNHDA and CDR2 SQIVND (reference sequence). V was cut by 7 bases and J by 9 bases, with 16 bases left in between. This CDR3 spans 12 amino acids. The CDR3 coding sequence is TGTGCCAGTACCGACAGGGTCGGGGGGCAGTACTTC. As protein: CASTDRVGGQYF.

In the case of this clonotype: The junction does not match germline at one end; this may be a read error. CDR3 in DNA: TGCAGTGCCAGCGGGGACAGAAAAAACATTCAGGACTTC. It codes for CSASGDRKNIQDF. This chain joins TRBV20-1 and TRBJ2-4, with D possibly called TRBD1 or TRBD2 (7 bases each). The CDR3 sequence is 13 residues long. Germline assignment: CDR1 DFQATT and CDR2 SNEGSKA (reference sequence).

This clonotype was counted only a few times. J is TRBJ2-1 and V is TRBV9; D gene unclear. Per germline, CDR1 SGDLS and CDR2 YYNGEE. The germline V and J ends were trimmed by 4 bases and 6 bases, with 8 bases remaining between them. This CDR3 region has 12 residues. The CDR3 nucleotides are TGTGCCAGCAGCTTTAACGTCAATGAGCAGTTCTTC. It encodes CASSFNVNEQFF. The full variable domain, with the rest looked up from reference TRBV9 and TRBJ2-1, is DSGVTQTPKHLITATGQRVTLRCSPRSGDLSVYWYQQSLDQGLQFLIQYYNGEERAKGNILERFSAQQFPDLHSELNLSSLELGDSALYFCASSFNVNEQFFGPGTRLTVL.

V usage is TRBV12-3 or TRBV12-4 and J usage is TRBJ2-1; perhaps TRBD2 as D (6 bases). The CDR3 sequence is 18 residues long. Trimming removed 3 bases from V and 0 bases from J, with 18 bases in between. The CDR3 spells CASSLAPGLTSSYNEQFF. The CDR3 region has the DNA TGTGCCAGCAGTTTGGCCCCGGGACTTACGAGCTCCTACAATGAGCAGTTCTTC.

The chain carries TRBV3-1 and TRBJ2-7; D not resolved. V lost 0 bases, J lost 2 bases, and 11 bases lay in between. Per germline, CDR1 LGHDT and CDR2 YNNKEL (reference sequence). This CDR3 region has 15 residues. The CDR3 bases are TGTGCCAGCAGCCAAGATAATCTCCCTACCTACGAGCAGTACTTC. This sequence encodes CASSQDNLPTYEQYF.

The CDR3 reads CASSRSGGSDTQYF. CDR3 DNA sequence: TGTGCCAGCAGCCGTAGCGGGGGCTCAGATACGCAGTATTTT. The chain links TRBV7-2 to TRBJ2-3; TRBD2 aligns across 9 bases. Germline V gene sequence: CDR1 SGHTA, CDR2 FQGNSA. V shed 5 bases and J 4 bases; nucleotides not matched to a gene: 4. This CDR3 region has 14 residues.

The J gene is TRBJ1-2, the V gene TRBV7-9; a possible D gene is TRBD1 (6 bases). Germline V gene data show CDR1 as SEHNR and CDR2 as FQNEAQ (reference sequence). CDR3 length: 15 residues. V lost 0 bases and J 5 bases, leaving 13 bases between the germline ends. The CDR3 DNA is TGTGCCAGCAGCTTAGCAGGACAGTTGTATTATGGCTACACCTTC. Its translation: CASSLAGQLYYGYTF. The complete variable domain, with remaining parts taken from reference TRBV7-9 and TRBJ1-2, reads DTGVSQNPRHKITKRGQNVTFRCDPISEHNRLYWYRQTLGQGPEFLTYFQNEAQLEKSRLLSDRFSAERPKGSFSTLEIQRTEQGDSAMYLCASSLAGQLYYGYTFGSGTRLTVV.

V and J are TRBV29-1 and TRBJ2-1, with TRBD1 matching 12 bases. The CDR3 loop spans 14 amino acids. CDR1 is SQVTM and CDR2 is ANQGSEA in the germline V gene. With 8 bases clipped from V and 2 bases from J, the junction kept 4 bases outside the gene matches. The CDR3 DNA is TGCAGCCTCCGGGACAGGGGGCCCTACAATGAGCAGTTCTTC. It is translated as CSLRDRGPYNEQFF.

This clonotype showed up just a few times. The chain has TRBV15 and TRBJ2-7; D unresolved. Germline assignment: CDR1 LNHNV and CDR2 YYDKDF (reference sequence). The CDR3 is 13 amino acids. Trimming removed 0 bases at V and 3 bases at J, with 6 bases between. The CDR3 region has the DNA TGTGCCACCAGCAGAGATCCCGGCTACGAGCAGTACTTC. This codes for CATSRDPGYEQYF.

This clonotype was counted only a few times. The chain recombines TRBV6-1 with TRBJ2-1; 7 bases align to TRBD2. The closer fit of TRBJ2-7 to the DNA end suggests the J call may be wrong. The CDR3 covers 16 residues. The V gene's germline CDR1 is MNHNS and CDR2 SASEGT. In nucleotides, the CDR3 is TGTGCCAGCAGTGAACGGGAGGTGAACATATACTACGAGCAGTACTTC. Encoded protein: CASSEREVNIYYEQYF.

This sequence joins TRBV3-1 and TRBJ2-7; 12 bases are shared with TRBD2. The length of the CDR3 is 15 residues. V lost 3 bases and J lost 6; bases outside the gene matches: 6. Germline-derived CDR1 and CDR2 are LGHDT and YNNKEL (reference sequence). CDR3 nucleotide sequence: TGTGCCAGCAGCCAGCCGGGGACTAGCGGGTTCGAGCAGTACTTC. Translating it yields CASSQPGTSGFEQYF.

This chain links TRBV25-1 with TRBJ2-7; maybe TRBD1 (6 bases). The CDR3 totals 16 residues. From germline, CDR1 is MGHDK and CDR2 SYGVNS. Trimming took 4 bases from V and 1 from J, leaving 17 bases between them. The CDR3 region has the DNA TGTGCCAGCAGTGGTCAAACCGGGACATCTTCCTACGAGCAGTACTTC. Amino acids: CASSGQTGTSSYEQYF.

The genes are TRBV20-1 and TRBJ2-7; D is undetermined. Trimming cost V 4 bases and J 0 bases, with 10 bases left between them. The CDR3 is 13 residues long. The V gene's germline CDR1 is DFQATT and CDR2 SNEGSKA (reference sequence). The CDR3 DNA follows: TGCAGTGCTATGGGTACGCGCTCCTACGAGCAGTACTTC. Translated, it gives CSAMGTRSYEQYF.

The chain combines TRBV9 with TRBJ1-2, with D possibly being TRBD1 (5 bases). Trimming took off 5 bases at V and 3 bases at J, with 14 bases between the two ends. This CDR3 has 14 amino acids. Germline assignment: CDR1 SGDLS and CDR2 YYNGEE. CDR3 amino acids: CASRSAGRDYGYTF. CDR3 nucleotide sequence: TGTGCCAGCAGGTCGGCGGGGCGCGACTATGGCTACACCTTC.

This clonotype appeared a single time. The genes are TRBV15 and TRBJ2-5, with 7 bases identical to TRBD1. CDR1 is LNHNV, CDR2 YYDKDF, per germline (reference sequence). V gave up 0 bases and J gave up 3 bases; unmatched junction bases: 1. There are 14 residues in the CDR3. This CDR3 reads CATSRDGTEETQYF. The DNA of the CDR3 is TGTGCCACCAGCAGAGATGGGACAGAAGAGACCCAGTACTTC.

This clonotype came up once. The genes are TRBV9 and TRBJ2-5; D is possibly TRBD2 (5 bases). The CDR3 is 15 amino acids. CDR1 and CDR2 (germline): SGDLS, YYNGEE. V lost 0 bases to trimming and J lost 1 base, with 10 bases between them. The CDR3 sequence is CASSVEWAGQETQYF. CDR3 coding DNA: TGTGCCAGCAGCGTAGAGTGGGCGGGCCAAGAGACCCAGTACTTC. The full variable domain, in which reference TRBV9 and TRBJ2-5 provide the parts outside the CDR3, is DSGVTQTPKHLITATGQRVTLRCSPRSGDLSVYWYQQSLDQGLQFLIQYYNGEERAKGNILERFSAQQFPDLHSELNLSSLELGDSALYFCASSVEWAGQETQYFGPGTRLLVL.

This chain joins TRBV3-1 and TRBJ2-1, with 7 nucleotides matching TRBD2. Trimming removed 8 bases from V and 0 bases from J; junction bases left unmatched: 4. Germline V CDR1 and CDR2: LGHDT, YNNKEL (reference sequence). The CDR3 runs to 14 residues. The CDR3 protein is CASARGSSYNEQFF. CDR3 bases: TGTGCCAGCGCGCGGGGGAGCTCCTACAATGAGCAGTTCTTC.

The rearrangement uses TRBV3-1 and TRBJ2-5, with 10 bases lining up with TRBD1. The J call may be incorrect, as the DNA end agrees better with TRBJ2-1. The CDR3 loop spans 16 amino acids. Per germline, CDR1 LGHDT and CDR2 YNNKEL (reference sequence). The CDR3 coding sequence is TGTGCCAGCAGCCACGTCCGGGACAGGGGTTACAATGAGCAGTTCTTC. This encodes CASSHVRDRGYNEQFF.

The chain has TRBV20-1 and TRBJ1-3; tentatively, D is TRBD1 (5 bases). Germline V gene sequence: CDR1 DFQATT, CDR2 SNEGSKA (reference sequence). Trimming removed 3 bases at V and 0 bases at J, with 12 bases between. The CDR3 has 15 amino acids. CDR3 bases: TGCAGTGCTAGTGGCGGGACGAACTCTGGAAACACCATATATTTT. This sequence encodes CSASGGTNSGNTIYF.

This clonotype has only a few counts. The rearrangement uses TRBV27 and TRBJ2-1; possible D gene TRBD1, 6 bases. With the DNA end fitting TRBJ2-7 better, the J assignment may be wrong. This CDR3 is 13 amino acids long. Germline V gene data show CDR1 as MNHEY and CDR2 as SMNVEV (reference sequence). The CDR3 DNA sequence: TGTGCCAGCAGTCTAGGACAGCTCTACGAGCAGTACTTC. Residues: CASSLGQLYEQYF.

This clonotype was seen a few times. The J gene is TRBJ1-4, the V gene TRBV4-1; TRBD1 might be the D (6 bases). Germline V gene lookup returns CDR1 MGHRA and CDR2 YSYEKL. The CDR3 is 16 residues long. V dropped 0 bases and J dropped 5 bases, with 13 bases sitting between them. The CDR3 loop is CASSQDLTGANEKLFF. CDR3 in DNA: TGCGCCAGCAGCCAAGATCTGACAGGTGCAAATGAAAAACTGTTTTTT.

The chain has TRBV11-2 and TRBJ1-2, with 8 positions matching TRBD1. The CDR3 runs 16 residues. J lost 2 bases, V lost 1 base, and 6 bases had no gene match. Per germline, CDR1 SGHAT and CDR2 FQNNGV. For the CDR3, the DNA is TGTGCCAGCAGCTTAGCCCCCCCAGGGGGCAACTATGGCTACACCTTC. Its translation is CASSLAPPGGNYGYTF.